This T cell receptor beta chain originates from a study of T cell repertoires and HLA-DP antigens. Study as a whole: Pre-culture CD4+ samples used around 1,200 ng DNA versus 200 to 250 ng for CD137+CD4+ sorts. Broader study findings: Against both alloantigens, CD137+ clonality was similar, 0.3 to 0.45. Naive and memory CD4+ repertoires were not analysed separately.

Sequencing used immunoSEQ multiplex PCR; TCRdb keeps in-frame clones, though not all of them. The sample has around 70,000 clones; around 80% are singletons. This CDR3 has 14 residues. CDR1 and CDR2 from the germline V gene are SGHRS and YFSETQ. With 0 bases removed from V and 1 base from J, the gap between germline ends came to 7 bases. This clone is a singleton in its sample. What it binds is unknown. The V call is TRBV5-1, the J call TRBJ2-5, with unresolved D. The sample consisted of CD4+ T cells from PBMCs. The clonotype originates from a man in his sixties in good health and CMV-seronegative. CDR3 in DNA: TGCGCCAGCAGCTTGGGAGGCGGCCAAGAGACCCAGTACTTC. Protein: CASSLGGGQETQYF.